This TCR beta chain was found in a study of shared clonotypes between healthy human individuals. As to this clone: Antigen unknown.

Study-level points and caveats: The expectation was that sequencing depth would affect clonotype sharing among donors.

Amplification in unsorted PBMC replicate PCRs started from approximately 300 ng DNA, which equals some 30,000 T cell genomes. Unsorted PBMC DNA sequencing spanned ten immunoSEQ deep assay plates. In the authors' methods: With immunoSEQ giving junction-only sequences and no quality scores, filtering differed. Profiling relied on immunoSEQ multiplex PCR, and the TCRdb table lists in-frame clones only, not all of them. Clonal size and the V and J genes are those of that table, whereas D and trimming came from the DNA. Among roughly 500,000 clones listed, 76% were seen once. Material for sequencing was PBMCs. This sequence was found in a woman aged 40-49 years in good health. Some clones in this sample may be carry-over from other donors' samples.

CDR3 protein: CASSSSLPRLFF. The CDR3 region has the DNA TGTGCCAGCAGTTCCTCCCTGCCGAGGCTGTTTTTT. The chain recombines TRBV6-5 with TRBJ2-2; D is uncertain. V gave up 4 bases and J gave up 13 bases, with 13 bases separating them. The germline V gene encodes CDR1 MNHEY and CDR2 SVGAGI. The CDR3 covers 12 residues.